The clone carrying this T cell receptor beta chain was seen ten or more times. What it binds is not known. The sample originates from a study of identical twins. TCRdb re-called the 5' RACE reads with MiXCR, one entry per CDR3 protein. The sample shows a few hundred thousand distinct CDR3 sequences, approximately 8.3% of them seen only once. Per germline, CDR1 DFQATT and CDR2 SNEGSKA (reference sequence). The ends lost 6 bases at V and 4 bases at J; junction bases unmatched: 3. The CDR3 is made up of 12 amino acids. Among all donors, each was a healthy Caucasian. Study-wide findings and caveats: Shared out-of-frame alpha sequences (those common to twins) showed excess low generation probability. Fewer insertions characterized abundant cord blood beta clonotypes, whereas memory repertoires showed none. Beta out-of-frame twin sharing showed a weaker excess.

The data were also submitted as part of a second study, on yellow fever vaccine responses in identical twins.

The sequenced material came from CD8+ T cells sorted from blood. V gene TRBV20-1 combines with J gene TRBJ1-1, with TRBD1 matching 9 bases. This clonotype was obtained from a woman aged 18-35 years in good health. CDR3 in DNA: TGCAGTGCCATGACAGGGGGCACTGAAGCTTTCTTT. This encodes CSAMTGGTEAFF.